Given below is one T cell receptor (beta chain) in context. The record originates from a study of blood T cell repertoires in COVID-19. About the study: Acute and convalescent COVID-19 specimens originated in the United States, Italy and Spain. PBMCs, B-cell-depleted T cells, or T cells provided the cDNA or gDNA that made up the material.

Under the authors' procedure: The assay estimated nucleated cells by amplifying reference gene primers. Here immunoSEQ multiplex PCR was the method, and the copy in TCRdb shows in-frame clones only, minus some. V, J and clone size are taken as reported in that table, and D and trimming were inferred from the DNA itself. The sample lists under 55,000 clones; 84% were seen once. Between the trimmed V and J ends, which lost 5 bases and 4 bases, there was a span of 17 bases. The CDR3 runs 15 residues. Germline-derived CDR1 and CDR2 are MGHDK and SYGVNS. What was sequenced was peripheral blood. This chain joins TRBV25-1 and TRBJ1-2; D is unclear. The clonotype was recovered from a man aged 50-60 years with acute or convalescent COVID-19. CDR3 amino acids: CASSPRTPVGYGYTF. For the CDR3, the DNA is TGTGCCAGCAGTCCCCGGACTCCCGTGGGCTATGGCTACACCTTC.